Following are 25 T cell receptor beta chains from one sample sequenced in a study of glioma-infiltrating T cells after dendritic cell vaccination (dated by TCRdb to 2016 to 2017). The sample's time point label is to be understood as: after dendritic cell vaccination, including at tumor progression/relapse. Library prep was done by the immunoSEQ multiplex PCR assay. Held by TCRdb, this immuneACCESS table contains in-frame sequences only and omits some clones. Under half of the omission traces to an unresolved V gene where checked; the cause of the rest is unknown. The sample data list 85,000 to 100,000 clones, and 85% of these were observed just once. Jointly, the top ten make up about 8.5% of the sample. The sample in question was blood, obtained after dendritic cell vaccination. Receptors were obtained from a human donor with glioblastoma.

The chain combines TRBV19 with TRBJ2-7, with 8 positions matching TRBD1. The V and J ends lost 6 bases and 13 bases, in that order; junction bases with no gene match: 17. Germline V CDR1 and CDR2: LNHDA, SQIVND (reference sequence). The CDR3 runs 14 residues. This chain's CDR3 is CASSLTGVDDDQYF. CDR3 nucleotides: TGTGCCAGTAGCCTGACAGGGGTAGATGACGATCAATACTTC.

The chain joins TRBV18 to TRBJ1-2, with a tentative D call TRBD1 (5 bases). Germline assignment: CDR1 KGHSH and CDR2 LQKENI. V was shortened by 3 bases and J by 1 base, with 9 bases between the two germline ends. The CDR3 length is 14 residues. The CDR3 is CASSPAGNNYGYTF. The CDR3 DNA is TGTGCCAGCTCACCGGCAGGGAATAACTATGGCTACACCTTC.

The rearrangement joins TRBV9 to TRBJ2-7; 9 nucleotides agree with TRBD1. Germline V lookup: CDR1 SGDLS, CDR2 YYNGEE. V gave up 4 bases and J gave up 0 bases; unmatched junction bases: 5. The CDR3 is made up of 15 amino acids. CDR3 residues: CASSSGTGISYEQYF. In nucleotides, the CDR3 is TGTGCCAGCAGCTCAGGGACAGGGATCTCCTACGAGCAGTACTTC.

V gene TRBV4-1 combines with J gene TRBJ2-7; 10 bases match TRBD1. CDR1 and CDR2 from the germline V gene are MGHRA and YSYEKL. Trimming removed 5 bases from V and 7 bases from J; junction bases left unmatched: 14. This CDR3 spans 16 amino acids. CDR3 amino acids: CASSKGVGTGAGEQYF. Written as DNA, the CDR3 is TGCGCCAGCAGCAAAGGGGTTGGGACAGGGGCGGGTGAGCAGTACTTC.

This chain uses TRBV5-1 with TRBJ1-4; 8 bases are a match to TRBD1. Germline loops: CDR1 SGHRS, CDR2 YFSETQ. The CDR3 runs 17 residues. With 0 bases clipped from V and 4 bases from J, the junction kept 8 bases outside the gene matches. The CDR3 DNA is TGCGCCAGCAGCTTGGGCCCAGGACAGGGCCTTAATGAAAAACTGTTTTTT. It translates to CASSLGPGQGLNEKLFF. Full variable domain (remainder filled in from reference TRBV5-1 and TRBJ1-4): KAGVTQTPRYLIKTRGQQVTLSCSPISGHRSVSWYQQTPGQGLQFLFEYFSETQRNKGNFPGRFSGRQFSNSRSEMNVSTLELGDSALYLCASSLGPGQGLNEKLFFGSGTQLSVL.

This chain's CDR3 is CASSLSQVYGYTF. In DNA form, the CDR3 reads TGTGCCAGCAGTTTATCCCAGGTGTATGGCTACACCTTC. J is TRBJ1-2 and V is TRBV28, with D uncertain. V was cut by 1 base and J by 5 bases, with 8 bases left in between. Germline V gives CDR1 MDHEN, CDR2 SYDVKM. The CDR3 contains 13 residues.

Concerning this clone itself: A read error may account for a junction end that differs from germline. This chain connects TRBV5-6 to TRBJ2-4; 8 nucleotides agree with TRBD2. Per germline, CDR1 SGHDT and CDR2 YYEEEE. The CDR3 runs to 14 residues. The CDR3 protein is CASSPLGGGPPLNF. The CDR3 region has the DNA TGTGCCAGCAGCCCCCTCGGCGGGGGGCCCCCTCTTAACTTC.

This clone was observed a single time. The rearrangement uses TRBV11-2 and TRBJ1-1; TRBD1 matches at 8 bases. Germline assignment: CDR1 SGHAT and CDR2 FQNNGV. The CDR3 contains 19 residues. J was trimmed by 3 bases and V by 5 bases; bases with no gene match: 20. The CDR3 sequence: CASSGRGGQGSAWDTEAFF. The CDR3 nucleotides are TGTGCCAGCAGCGGGAGGGGAGGACAGGGTTCCGCTTGGGACACTGAAGCTTTCTTT. Variable domain in full (rest from reference TRBV11-2 and TRBJ1-1): EAGVAQSPRYKIIEKRQSVAFWCNPISGHATLYWYQQILGQGPKLLIQFQNNGVVDDSQLPKDRFSAERLKGVDSTLKIQPAKLEDSAVYLCASSGRGGQGSAWDTEAFFGQGTRLTVV.

This chain uses TRBV28 with TRBJ1-1, with D possibly being TRBD1 (6 bases). This CDR3 spans 13 amino acids. Germline loops: CDR1 MDHEN, CDR2 SYDVKM. V dropped 5 bases and J dropped 0 bases, with 7 bases sitting between them. In DNA, the CDR3 is TGTGCCAGCAGTGGGGGCCTGAACACTGAAGCTTTCTTT. Translating it yields CASSGGLNTEAFF. Using reference TRBV28 and TRBJ1-1 for the parts outside the CDR3, the full variable domain is DVKVTQSSRYLVKRTGEKVFLECVQDMDHENMFWYRQDPGLGLRLIYFSYDVKMKEKGDIPEGYSVSREKKERFSLILESASTNQTSMYLCASSGGLNTEAFFGQGTRLTVV.

The V and J genes are TRBV4-3 and TRBJ2-1, with 7 positions matching TRBD2. J was trimmed by 7 bases and V by 3 bases; bases with no gene match: 6. CDR3 length: 14 amino acids. Germline V gives CDR1 LGHNA, CDR2 YSLEER. The CDR3 here is CASSHSGGRNEQFF. As DNA, the CDR3 is TGCGCCAGCAGCCATTCCGGGGGGAGGAATGAGCAGTTCTTC.

The chain joins TRBV7-6 to TRBJ2-5, with TRBD2 as a possible D gene (6 bases). The V end lost 0 bases, the J end lost 5 bases, and 13 bases lay between the germline ends. The CDR3 spans 15 residues. Germline V gives CDR1 SGHVS, CDR2 FNYEAQ. CDR3 protein: CASSLAGGLRETQYF. The CDR3 region has the DNA TGTGCCAGCAGCTTAGCCGGGGGTCTACGGGAGACCCAGTACTTC.

V gene TRBV5-5 combines with J gene TRBJ1-4, with D perhaps TRBD1 (5 bases). CDR1 and CDR2 from the germline V gene are SGHKS and YYEKEE (reference sequence). Between the trimmed V and J ends, which lost 4 bases and 0 bases, there was a span of 22 bases. CDR3 length equals 19 residues. The CDR3 coding sequence is TGTGCCAGCAGCCCGGGGACTCACATTCAGGGCGCAACTAATGAAAAACTGTTTTTT. Amino acid sequence: CASSPGTHIQGATNEKLFF.

V and J are TRBV18 and TRBJ2-1, with D perhaps TRBD2 (5 bases). Trimming took 1 base from V and 5 from J, leaving 18 bases between them. Germline CDR1 reads KGHSH; CDR2 reads LQKENI. The length of the CDR3 is 17 residues. The CDR3, as DNA: TGTGCCAGCTCACCACGGTTCCCCGGGGAGCCCGACAATGAGCAGTTCTTC. Encoded protein: CASSPRFPGEPDNEQFF.

The V gene is TRBV7-6, the J gene TRBJ1-3, with TRBD1 matching over 9 bases. V was clipped by 5 bases and J by 5 bases; unmatched bases: 25. The CDR3 is made up of 21 amino acids. The germline CDR1 and CDR2 sequences are SGHVS and FNYEAQ. CDR3 protein: CASSPRDREGSIPGNRNTIYF. The CDR3 nucleotides read TGTGCCAGCAGCCCCCGGGACAGGGAGGGCTCAATACCCGGAAATAGAAACACCATATATTTT.

This chain connects TRBV5-6 to TRBJ1-5; 7 bases are a match to TRBD1. Germline values: CDR1 SGHDT, CDR2 YYEEEE. V was clipped by 1 base and J by 5 bases; unmatched bases: 6. This CDR3 contains 15 residues. The CDR3, as DNA: TGTGCCAGCAGCTTGAAGGAGACAGGGTATCAGCCCCAGCATTTT. As protein: CASSLKETGYQPQHF.

This clone came up once. The V call is TRBV19, the J call TRBJ1-6, with 10 bases fitting TRBD1. Germline V gene lookup returns CDR1 LNHDA and CDR2 SQIVND (reference sequence). J gave up 9 bases and V 5 bases, and 7 bases lay outside the gene matches. This CDR3 has 15 amino acids. CDR3 nucleotides: TGTGCCAGTAGTTTCGGACAGGGGGTTTTTTCACCCCTCCACTTT. Translating gives CASSFGQGVFSPLHF.

V gene TRBV6-5 combines with J gene TRBJ2-1, with TRBD1 matching 12 bases. Germline-derived CDR1 and CDR2 are MNHEY and SVGAGI. V lost 6 bases and J lost 9; bases outside the gene matches: 9. The length of the CDR3 is 15 residues. For the CDR3, the DNA is TGTGCCAGCAGGTCTCCGGGACAGGGGGCCGGTGAGCAGTTCTTC. Translated: CASRSPGQGAGEQFF.

The chain uses TRBV19 and TRBJ2-3; tentatively, D is TRBD2 (6 bases). Germline V CDR1 and CDR2: LNHDA, SQIVND (reference sequence). V lost 5 bases and J lost 0, with 15 bases in between. This CDR3 has 16 amino acids. CDR3 protein: CASSFSRDFSTDTQYF. DNA of the CDR3: TGTGCCAGTAGTTTCTCTCGGGACTTTAGCACAGATACGCAGTATTTT.

This chain connects TRBV28 to TRBJ1-2; the match to TRBD1 covers 7 bases. CDR3 length: 12 residues. V was clipped by 5 bases and J by 3 bases; unmatched bases: 0. Looked up from germline, CDR1 is MDHEN and CDR2 is SYDVKM. The CDR3 here is CASSGQDYGYTF. The CDR3, as DNA: TGTGCCAGCAGTGGACAGGACTATGGCTACACCTTC.

The genes are TRBV6-1 and TRBJ2-1, with 9 bases aligning to TRBD2. CDR1 and CDR2 (germline): MNHNS, SASEGT. The V segment lost 0 bases and the J segment 13 bases; nucleotides outside the gene matches: 7. This CDR3 has 14 amino acids. As DNA, the CDR3 is TGTGCCAGCAGTGAAGCCTACATAGCGGGAGAACAGTTCTTC. It translates to CASSEAYIAGEQFF.

The gene calls are TRBV28 and TRBJ1-2; TRBD1 matches at 7 bases. This CDR3 is built from 14 residues. The V gene's germline CDR1 is MDHEN and CDR2 SYDVKM. The trim removed 3 bases at V and 4 bases at J, leaving 5 bases unmatched. The CDR3 coding sequence is TGTGCCAGCAGTTTCCAAGACAGGGCCTATGGCTACACCTTC. Protein: CASSFQDRAYGYTF.

CDR3 nucleotide sequence: TGTGCCAGCAGCCCAGACAGGGGGAATGAAAAACTGTTTTTT. Translation gives CASSPDRGNEKLFF. This chain joins TRBV6-5 and TRBJ1-4, with 9 positions matching TRBD1. The germline V gene has CDR1 MNHEY and CDR2 SVGAGI. This CDR3 spans 14 amino acids. V trimming: 6 bases; J trimming: 5 bases; junction bases outside the gene matches: 4.

This clone has just a few counts. The chain recombines TRBV7-3 with TRBJ2-1; 7 bases match TRBD1. V shed 5 bases, J shed 8 bases, and the junction held 9 bases outside the gene matches. This CDR3 is built from 14 residues. Germline CDR1 is SGHTA and CDR2 is FQGTGA. CDR3 protein: CASSEQGMADEQFF. CDR3 in DNA: TGTGCCAGCAGCGAACAGGGGATGGCCGATGAGCAGTTCTTC.

This clone was seen a few times. The J gene is TRBJ1-1, the V gene TRBV6-1, with D perhaps matching TRBD1 (5 bases). Germline lookup yields CDR1 MNHNS and CDR2 SASEGT. The V end lost 3 bases, the J end lost 4 bases, and 15 bases lay between the germline ends. CDR3 size: 15 residues. Here the CDR3 reads CASSEPAGPVTEAFF. The CDR3 DNA follows: TGTGCCAGCAGTGAGCCAGCGGGGCCAGTCACTGAAGCTTTCTTT.

This clone was seen a handful of times. V usage is TRBV7-2 and J usage is TRBJ2-3, with 8 bases lining up with TRBD2. The germline V gene encodes CDR1 SGHTA and CDR2 FQGNSA. V shed 2 bases and J 5 bases; nucleotides not matched to a gene: 12. This CDR3 has 17 residues. The DNA of the CDR3 is TGTGCCAGCAGCTTAAGTTCATCGGGAGGGCCGGGAGATACGCAGTATTTT. It yields the protein CASSLSSSGGPGDTQYF. Looking up the rest from reference TRBV7-2 and TRBJ2-3 gives the full variable domain: GAGVSQSPSNKVTEKGKDVELRCDPISGHTALYWYRQSLGQGLEFLIYFQGNSAPDKSGLPSDRFSAERTGGSVSTLTIQRTQQEDSAVYLCASSLSSSGGPGDTQYFGPGTRLTVL.